What follows are 30 T cell receptor beta chains derived from one specimen sequenced in a study of beta chain features in type 1 diabetes (dated 2018 in TCRdb). Broader findings and caveats from the paper: In all four CD4+ subsets, TCRB CDR3 length was moderately but significantly shorter in type 1 diabetes patients.

Libraries were made using the immunoSEQ multiplex PCR assay. The High Capacity cDNA Reverse Transcription Kit was used to reverse transcribe all of the isolated RNA, meaning that expressed TCRB transcripts were what got sequenced. Entries here come from immuneACCESS through TCRdb and include only in-frame sequences with V and J called. Some clones fail to appear in such tables; in the studies checked, an unresolved V gene covers under half of the shortfall, and the cause of the remainder is unknown. The sample data list more than 120,000 clones, and around 13% of these were observed just once. The ten most abundant clones make up under 1.5% of the sample. No antigen has been assigned to these receptors. The sequencing sample was made of central memory CD4+ T cells from blood. The receptor set was obtained from a man aged 18-30 years with type 1 diabetes.

This clone was seen a handful of times. The chain links TRBV4-1 to TRBJ2-5, with D perhaps matching TRBD2 (5 bases). The CDR3 consists of 16 residues. Trimming cost V 1 base and J 2 bases, with 14 bases left between them. The germline CDR1 and CDR2 sequences are MGHRA and YSYEKL. The CDR3 coding sequence is TGCGCCAGCAGCCAAGTGGGCCTAGCAGCTCAAGAGACCCAGTACTTC. Translation gives CASSQVGLAAQETQYF.

The chain employs TRBV27 and TRBJ2-2, with D tentatively TRBD1 or TRBD2 (5 bases each). V shed 1 base and J shed 0 bases, with 18 bases lying between them. This CDR3 is 19 amino acids long. From germline, CDR1 is MNHEY and CDR2 SMNVEV (reference sequence). The DNA for the CDR3 is TGTGCCAGCAGTTTATTCTTCGCCGGGACCCTAACGAACACCGGGGAGCTGTTTTTT. It codes for CASSLFFAGTLTNTGELFF.

This clone turned up a few times. This chain connects TRBV30 to TRBJ2-5, with TRBD2 matching over 14 bases. This CDR3 region has 16 residues. The germline V gene encodes CDR1 GTSNPN and CDR2 SVGIG (reference sequence). After removal of 2 bases from V and 7 bases from J, the junction contained 9 bases not matched to a gene. CDR3 in DNA: TGTGCCTGGAGTCCACCGACTAGCGGGGGGGCCGGGACCCAGTACTTC. Protein product: CAWSPPTSGGAGTQYF.

Only a few counts were recorded for this clone. This chain uses TRBV7-8 with TRBJ1-5, with D unresolved. Trimming removed 0 bases at V and 7 bases at J, with 13 bases between. This CDR3 contains 15 residues. CDR1 SGHVS and CDR2 FQNEAQ come from the germline V gene. The CDR3 region has the DNA TGTGCCAGCAGCTTAGCGCCCGGGGTGGAGCAGCCCCAGCATTTT. Amino acids: CASSLAPGVEQPQHF. Variable domain in full (rest from reference TRBV7-8 and TRBJ1-5): GAGVSQSPRYKVAKRGQDVALRCDPISGHVSLFWYQQALGQGPEFLTYFQNEAQLDKSGLPSDRFFAERPEGSVSTLKIQRTQQEDSAVYLCASSLAPGVEQPQHFGDGTRLSIL.

This sequence joins TRBV7-7 and TRBJ1-3, with TRBD1 matching 8 bases. J lost 2 bases, V lost 5 bases, and 5 bases had no gene match. The germline V gene encodes CDR1 SSHAT and CDR2 FNYEAQ (reference sequence). This CDR3 region has 15 residues. CDR3 bases: TGTGCCAGCAGCCAAGACAGGGGTACTGGAAACACCATATATTTT. Residues: CASSQDRGTGNTIYF.

This clone has a handful of counts. Germline and junction disagree at one end, which may indicate a read error. V usage is TRBV10-3 and J usage is TRBJ1-6; no reliable D call. CDR1 and CDR2 from the germline V gene are ENHRY and SYGVKD. There are 15 residues in the CDR3. The chain's CDR3 is CASSPISGSNSPLHF. The CDR3 bases are TGTGCCAGCAGTCCAATCAGTGGAAGTAATTCACCCCTCCACTTT.

The chain couples TRBV7-8 to TRBJ2-1, with D hard to call. V lost 7 bases and J 6 bases, leaving 16 bases between the germline ends. Germline values: CDR1 SGHVS, CDR2 FQNEAQ. This CDR3 is built from 14 residues. CDR3 loop: CASNLLGGPNEQFF. The CDR3 DNA reads as TGTGCCAGCAACCTCCTGGGTGGCCCCAATGAGCAGTTCTTC.

This clone was counted a few times. The chain uses TRBV9 and TRBJ2-7; 9 bases match TRBD2. Looked up from germline, CDR1 is SGDLS and CDR2 is YYNGEE. The CDR3 is 16 amino acids. Trimming at V came to 4 bases and at J to 3 bases, leaving 11 bases not matched to a gene. This CDR3 reads CASSLWERGDLYEQYF. For the CDR3, the DNA is TGTGCCAGCAGCTTGTGGGAGCGGGGGGACCTCTACGAGCAGTACTTC.

This clone showed up many times. The CDR3 region has the DNA TGTGCCAGCAGTGGAGGGACCGCGAATTCACCCCTCCACTTT. The encoded protein is CASSGGTANSPLHF. V gene TRBV25-1 combines with J gene TRBJ1-6; maybe TRBD1 (5 bases). CDR1 is MGHDK and CDR2 is SYGVNS in the germline V gene. V shed 4 bases and J shed 7 bases, with 11 bases lying between them. This CDR3 is built from 14 residues.

The chain recombines TRBV19 with TRBJ2-5; TRBD2 is a possible D gene (5 bases). The germline CDR1 and CDR2 sequences are LNHDA and SQIVND (reference sequence). CDR3 length: 13 amino acids. Trimming took 2 bases from V and 1 from J, leaving 5 bases between them. The CDR3 nucleotides are TGTGCCAGTAGTATACGGGGCCAAGAGACCCAGTACTTC. Residues: CASSIRGQETQYF.

This clone showed up just a few times. CDR3 in amino acids: CASSTGDMLYGYTF. In DNA, the CDR3 is TGTGCCAGCAGTACAGGGGATATGCTATATGGCTACACCTTC. V is TRBV7-9 and J is TRBJ1-2, with TRBD1 identical over 7 bases. With V trimmed by 6 bases and J by 5 bases, 9 bases remained unmatched. Germline CDR1 reads SEHNR; CDR2 reads FQNEAQ (reference sequence). The CDR3 contains 14 residues.

V and J are TRBV27 and TRBJ1-3; D call uncertain. Germline V gene sequence: CDR1 MNHEY, CDR2 SMNVEV (reference sequence). Trimming left V 4 bases short and J 3 bases short, with 7 bases between. This CDR3 has 13 residues. CDR3: CASSSNNGNTIYF. The CDR3 nucleotides read TGTGCCAGCAGTTCTAATAATGGAAACACCATATATTTT.

In this sample, this clone turned up a few times. The V and J genes are TRBV5-1 and TRBJ2-7; TRBD1 aligns across 7 bases. The V segment lost 4 bases and the J segment 5 bases; nucleotides outside the gene matches: 9. Germline CDR1 is SGHRS and CDR2 is YFSETQ. The CDR3 runs to 14 residues. The CDR3 reads CASSQGTVIDEQYF. The CDR3 DNA is TGCGCCAGCAGCCAGGGGACAGTTATCGACGAGCAGTACTTC.

This clone was recorded a few times. The genes are TRBV30 and TRBJ1-2; possibly TRBD1 for D (6 bases). This CDR3 is built from 13 residues. V gave up 2 bases and J gave up 4 bases, with 11 bases separating them. CDR1 and CDR2 from the germline V gene are GTSNPN and SVGIG (reference sequence). In DNA, the CDR3 is TGTGCCTGGAGTTACAGGGAGGGCTATGGCTACACCTTC. This codes for CAWSYREGYGYTF. Filled out from reference TRBV30 and TRBJ1-2, the complete variable domain reads SQTIHQWPATLVQPVGSPLSLECTVEGTSNPNLYWYRQAAGRGLQLLFYSVGIGQISSEVPQNLSASRPQDRQFILSSKKLLLSDSGFYLCAWSYREGYGYTFGSGTRLTVV.

The table lists this clone with a few counts. The rearrangement links TRBV29-1 to TRBJ1-2, with D unresolved. Per the germline V gene, CDR1 is SQVTM and CDR2 is ANQGSEA. Trimming stripped 6 bases from V and 6 bases from J, with 8 bases between. The CDR3 runs to 10 residues. The CDR3 spells CSVREDGYTF. The CDR3 bases are TGCAGCGTAAGGGAAGATGGCTACACCTTC.

This clone was counted between two and nine times. CDR3 nucleotide sequence: TGTGCCAGCAGTTTAGTAGATTCACCCCTCCACTTT. The encoded protein is CASSLVDSPLHF. V and J are TRBV27 and TRBJ1-6, with D uncertain. This CDR3 is built from 12 residues. Germline V gene sequence: CDR1 MNHEY, CDR2 SMNVEV (reference sequence). V gave up 2 bases and J gave up 8 bases, with 4 bases separating them.

The genes are TRBV29-1 and TRBJ1-1; D remains ambiguous. Per germline, CDR1 SQVTM and CDR2 ANQGSEA. The CDR3 has 10 residues. Trimming removed 2 bases from V and 5 bases from J, with 3 bases in between. The CDR3 DNA reads TGCAGCGTTGAATGGACTGAAGCTTTCTTT. Translating gives CSVEWTEAFF.

The rearrangement links TRBV9 to TRBJ2-7, with 7 bases identical to TRBD2. V dropped 4 bases and J dropped 2; count of bases not matched to a gene: 6. This CDR3 has 14 residues. Germline V lookup: CDR1 SGDLS, CDR2 YYNGEE. CDR3 sequence: CASSTGGMAYEQYF. DNA for the CDR3: TGTGCCAGCAGCACCGGGGGGATGGCCTACGAGCAGTACTTC.

The chain carries TRBV6-4 and TRBJ2-1; perhaps TRBD1 as D (5 bases). This CDR3 spans 13 amino acids. CDR1 MRHNA and CDR2 SNTAGT come from the germline V gene. V lost 0 bases, J lost 11 bases, and 11 bases lay in between. The CDR3 sequence: CASSDSIGAKQFF. As DNA, the CDR3 is TGTGCCAGCAGTGACTCGATTGGGGCGAAGCAGTTCTTC.

Written as DNA, the CDR3 is TGTGCCAGCAGCAGCGAATCCAGGAGCTACTATGGCTACACCTTC. It encodes CASSSESRSYYGYTF. The rearrangement links TRBV11-1 to TRBJ1-2; D unresolved. The CDR3 sequence is 15 residues long. CDR1 is SGHAT, CDR2 FQDESV, per germline (reference sequence). Trimming stripped 5 bases from V and 3 bases from J, with 16 bases between.

This clone was seen a few times. V is TRBV19 and J is TRBJ2-7; TRBD1 matches 9 bases. With V trimmed by 4 bases and J by 6 bases, 4 bases remained unmatched. Germline V gene lookup returns CDR1 LNHDA and CDR2 SQIVND (reference sequence). The CDR3 totals 13 residues. CDR3 in DNA: TGTGCCAGTAGTACCCGACAGGGGGGCGAGCAGTACTTC. Translation gives CASSTRQGGEQYF.

The rearrangement uses TRBV9 and TRBJ1-2; D unclear. This CDR3 is 13 amino acids long. The germline V gene has CDR1 SGDLS and CDR2 YYNGEE. Trimming took off 4 bases at V and 2 bases at J, with 9 bases between the two ends. This CDR3 is CASSQTANYGYTF. CDR3 DNA sequence: TGTGCCAGCAGCCAGACTGCGAACTATGGCTACACCTTC.

The chain recombines TRBV9 with TRBJ1-6; tentative D call: TRBD1 (5 bases). The CDR3 extends over 15 amino acids. The V end lost 4 bases, the J end lost 9 bases, and 17 bases lay between the germline ends. The germline V gene has CDR1 SGDLS and CDR2 YYNGEE. Here the CDR3 reads CASSPHTGQSSPLHF. CDR3 coding DNA: TGTGCCAGCAGCCCCCATACGGGGCAGAGTTCACCCCTCCACTTT. Drawing the rest from reference TRBV9 and TRBJ1-6, the complete variable domain is DSGVTQTPKHLITATGQRVTLRCSPRSGDLSVYWYQQSLDQGLQFLIQYYNGEERAKGNILERFSAQQFPDLHSELNLSSLELGDSALYFCASSPHTGQSSPLHFGNGTRLTVT.

The chain has TRBV6-5 and TRBJ2-5; D not certain. V was trimmed by 2 bases and J by 2 bases, leaving 9 bases between them. Germline CDR1 and CDR2: MNHEY and SVGAGI. This CDR3 comprises 14 residues. CDR3 coding DNA: TGTGCCAGCAGTTACGGACGGGTACAAGAGACCCAGTACTTC. Amino acids: CASSYGRVQETQYF.

The gene calls are TRBV12-5 and TRBJ1-1; D gene uncertain. This CDR3 contains 12 residues. Trimming cost V 2 bases and J 4 bases, with 5 bases left between them. CDR1 is LGHNT, CDR2 FRNRAP, per germline. The CDR3 reads CASGLFITEAFF. The DNA for the CDR3 is TGTGCTAGTGGTTTGTTTATCACTGAAGCTTTCTTT.

CDR3 DNA sequence: TGTGCCAGCAGCCGCTCCTACGAGCAGTACTTC. Residues: CASSRSYEQYF. The rearrangement links TRBV7-9 to TRBJ2-7; D is uncertain. Germline V gene sequence: CDR1 SEHNR, CDR2 FQNEAQ (reference sequence). CDR3 size: 11 residues. The germline V and J ends were trimmed by 5 bases and 0 bases, with 2 bases remaining between them.

The chain employs TRBV15 and TRBJ2-3; D uncertain. Germline V lookup: CDR1 LNHNV, CDR2 YYDKDF (reference sequence). The CDR3 sequence is 16 residues long. V lost 0 bases to trimming and J lost 3 bases, with 13 bases between them. The CDR3 DNA reads as TGTGCCACCAGCAGAGATGACCGGGCGCCTACAGATACGCAGTATTTT. This gives the protein CATSRDDRAPTDTQYF.

Only a few counts were recorded for this clone. The genes are TRBV5-1 and TRBJ1-6; no clear D. Trimming cost V 4 bases and J 7 bases, with 6 bases left between them. The CDR3 length is 12 residues. Germline assignment: CDR1 SGHRS and CDR2 YFSETQ. Here the CDR3 DNA reads TGCGCCAGCAGCAATGGCAATTCACCCCTCCACTTT. Translating gives CASSNGNSPLHF.

The chain recombines TRBV28 with TRBJ2-7; 8 nucleotides match TRBD1. This CDR3 contains 14 residues. V dropped 8 bases and J dropped 2; count of bases not matched to a gene: 8. Germline CDR1 reads MDHEN; CDR2 reads SYDVKM. CDR3 DNA sequence: TGTGCCAGCTTCGGGACAGGTACCACCTACGAGCAGTACTTC. Encoded protein: CASFGTGTTYEQYF. The complete variable domain, with remaining parts taken from reference TRBV28 and TRBJ2-7, reads DVKVTQSSRYLVKRTGEKVFLECVQDMDHENMFWYRQDPGLGLRLIYFSYDVKMKEKGDIPEGYSVSREKKERFSLILESASTNQTSMYLCASFGTGTTYEQYFGPGTRLTVT.

This rearrangement joins TRBV6-6 to TRBJ2-7, with D perhaps given as TRBD1 or TRBD2 (5 bases each). Trimming removed 4 bases at V and 0 bases at J, with 13 bases between. The CDR3 length is 15 residues. Germline V CDR1 and CDR2: MNHNY, SVGAGI (reference sequence). The CDR3: CASSFPTEGSYEQYF. CDR3 nucleotide sequence: TGTGCCAGCAGTTTCCCGACAGAGGGCTCCTACGAGCAGTACTTC.